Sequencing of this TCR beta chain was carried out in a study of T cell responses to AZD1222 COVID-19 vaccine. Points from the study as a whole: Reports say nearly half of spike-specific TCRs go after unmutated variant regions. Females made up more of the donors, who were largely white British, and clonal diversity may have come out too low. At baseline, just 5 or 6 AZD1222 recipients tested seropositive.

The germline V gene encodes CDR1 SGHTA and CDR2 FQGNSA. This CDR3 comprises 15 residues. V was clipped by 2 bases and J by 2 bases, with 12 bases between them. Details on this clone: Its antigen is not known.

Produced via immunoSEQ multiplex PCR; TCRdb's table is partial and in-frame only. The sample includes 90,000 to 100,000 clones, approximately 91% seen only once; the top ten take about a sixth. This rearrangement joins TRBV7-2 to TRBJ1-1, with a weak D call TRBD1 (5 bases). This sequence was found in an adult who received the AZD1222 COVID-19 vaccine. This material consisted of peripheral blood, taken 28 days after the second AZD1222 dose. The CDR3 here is CASSLWVGGNTEAFF. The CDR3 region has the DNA TGTGCCAGCAGCTTATGGGTGGGGGGTAACACTGAAGCTTTCTTT. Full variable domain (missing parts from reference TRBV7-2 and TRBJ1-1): GAGVSQSPSNKVTEKGKDVELRCDPISGHTALYWYRQSLGQGLEFLIYFQGNSAPDKSGLPSDRFSAERTGGSVSTLTIQRTQQEDSAVYLCASSLWVGGNTEAFFGQGTRLTVV.